This T cell receptor (beta chain) appears in the sequencing data of a study of blood T cell repertoires in COVID-19. Study-wide context: Samples taken during acute and convalescent COVID-19 were collected in the United States, Italy and Spain. Sources were T cells, B-cell-depleted T cells, or PBMCs; the material itself was cDNA or gDNA.

Germline lookup yields CDR1 SGHVS and CDR2 FQNEAQ. The CDR3 totals 12 residues. The germline V and J ends were trimmed by 3 bases and 7 bases, with 9 bases remaining between them. As handled by the study authors: It was from reference gene primer amplification that nucleated cell counts were estimated. Here immunoSEQ multiplex PCR was the method, and the copy in TCRdb shows in-frame clones only, minus some. D and trimming were read from the DNA, whereas the V and J calls and clone size are those reported in that table. The profile shows about 110,000 clones, 88% of them singletons. Source material: peripheral blood. This TCR was sampled from a human donor in a cohort sampled during active COVID-19. This sequence joins TRBV7-8 and TRBJ1-2; the D is unclear. CDR3 sequence reads: CASSFRGSGYTF. Here the CDR3 DNA reads TGTGCCAGCAGCTTTCGAGGATCTGGCTACACCTTC.